These 21 T cell receptor beta chains originate from one sample sequenced in a study of blood T cell repertoires in COVID-19. Libraries were prepared by immunoSEQ multiplex PCR; TCRdb keeps only in-frame clonotypes and omits some of them. Of roughly 150,000 clones listed, around 90% are singletons. The sample was peripheral blood. The receptor source for this set is a man younger than 35 with acute or convalescent COVID-19.

The V and J genes are TRBV5-1 and TRBJ1-1; 12 positions agree with TRBD1. V trimming: 4 bases; J trimming: 5 bases; junction bases outside the gene matches: 12. From germline, CDR1 is SGHRS and CDR2 YFSETQ. CDR3 size: 17 residues. The CDR3 region has the DNA TGCGCCAGCAGCAACGTCCCGGGACAGGGGGCATGGACTGAAGCTTTCTTT. The encoded protein is CASSNVPGQGAWTEAFF.

The chain joins TRBV11-2 to TRBJ2-5; D uncertain. The V end was cut by 0 bases, the J end by 2 bases, with 13 bases between. The CDR3 totals 16 residues. Germline CDR1 is SGHAT and CDR2 is FQNNGV. The DNA for the CDR3 is TGTGCCAGCAGCTTAGAGTACTCCCCGAGGCAAGAGACCCAGTACTTC. This translates into CASSLEYSPRQETQYF.

The chain carries TRBV11-3 and TRBJ2-5, with TRBD2 matching 10 bases. Germline CDR1 and CDR2: SGHNT and YENEEA. The trim removed 1 base at V and 6 bases at J, leaving 5 bases unmatched. The CDR3 runs to 15 residues. This CDR3 reads CASSLGSGGAKTQYF. DNA for the CDR3: TGTGCCAGCAGCTTAGGGAGCGGGGGGGCGAAGACCCAGTACTTC.

The gene calls are TRBV6-5 and TRBJ1-2; perhaps TRBD1 as D (6 bases). Trimming stripped 5 bases from V and 1 base from J, with 14 bases between. This CDR3 is built from 15 residues. In germline, CDR1 is MNHEY, CDR2 SVGAGI. The CDR3 spells CASSKRGLSNYGYTF. For the CDR3, the DNA is TGTGCCAGCAGTAAAAGGGGGTTGAGTAACTATGGCTACACCTTC.

The chain uses TRBV2 and TRBJ1-1; D might be TRBD1 (5 bases). V was cut by 6 bases and J by 1 base, with 9 bases left in between. The germline gives CDR1 SNHLY, CDR2 FYNNEI. This CDR3 has 13 amino acids. The CDR3 DNA sequence: TGTGCCAGCAGGACAGCGGGGAACACTGAAGCTTTCTTT. Protein product: CASRTAGNTEAFF.

The chain combines TRBV19 with TRBJ1-1; 10 bases line up with TRBD1. CDR1 is LNHDA, CDR2 SQIVND, per germline (reference sequence). The CDR3 runs 16 residues. With 5 bases clipped from V and 1 base from J, the junction kept 7 bases outside the gene matches. The CDR3 loop reads CASSVRQGATNTEAFF. CDR3 nucleotides: TGTGCCAGTAGTGTAAGACAGGGGGCGACGAACACTGAAGCTTTCTTT.

The rearrangement joins TRBV6-5 to TRBJ2-1; maybe TRBD2 (5 bases). V lost 7 bases to trimming and J lost 0 bases, with 13 bases between them. The CDR3 has 15 amino acids. CDR1 is MNHEY, CDR2 SVGAGI, per germline. The CDR3 sequence: CASTGWGSSYNEQFF. The CDR3 nucleotides are TGTGCCAGCACGGGGTGGGGTAGCTCCTACAATGAGCAGTTCTTC.

This clone is a singleton in its sample. The chain is built from TRBV5-4 and TRBJ2-3; D perhaps matches TRBD1 (5 bases). The CDR3 runs 19 residues. Trimming cost V 3 bases and J 0 bases, with 23 bases left between them. Germline V gives CDR1 SGHNT, CDR2 YYREEE (reference sequence). CDR3 in DNA: TGTGCCAGCAGCTCCCGTGGGCAGGGAAGGTCATTGAGCACAGATACGCAGTATTTT. Residues: CASSSRGQGRSLSTDTQYF.

The genes are TRBV6-1 and TRBJ1-1; 7 positions match TRBD1. This CDR3 has 16 amino acids. The J segment lost 2 bases and the V segment lost 3 bases, leaving 9 bases of the junction unmatched. In germline, CDR1 is MNHNS, CDR2 SASEGT. The CDR3 sequence: CASSEAYRTGNTEAFF. DNA of the CDR3: TGTGCCAGCAGTGAGGCGTATAGGACAGGTAACACTGAAGCTTTCTTT.

J is TRBJ2-1 and V is TRBV24-1; TRBD1 matches at 11 bases. The CDR3 has 16 amino acids. In germline, CDR1 is KGHDR, CDR2 SFDVKD. Germline trimming cut 3 bases from V and 1 base from J; bases unmatched to any gene: 1. As DNA, the CDR3 is TGTGCCACCAGTGATGGGACAGGGGGTTCCTACAATGAGCAGTTCTTC. As protein: CATSDGTGGSYNEQFF.

This sequence joins TRBV4-2 and TRBJ1-2; D call uncertain. The germline V gene has CDR1 LGHNA and CDR2 YNFKEQ. The V gene lost 0 bases and the J gene lost 0 bases, with 8 bases spanning the gap. The CDR3 length is 15 residues. The CDR3, as DNA: TGTGCCAGCAGCCAAGATTTAACGGCTAACTATGGCTACACCTTC. Translated, it gives CASSQDLTANYGYTF.

The chain has TRBV5-1 and TRBJ1-6, with 8 bases fitting TRBD1. Trimming took 2 bases from V and 6 from J; bases not matched to a gene: 1. Germline V CDR1 and CDR2: SGHRS, YFSETQ. The length of the CDR3 is 14 residues. The CDR3 bases are TGCGCCAGCAGCTTAGGACAGGGTAATTCACCCCTCCACTTT. Translated, it gives CASSLGQGNSPLHF.

About this clone: The same CDR3 is also encoded by other DNA sequences in this sample. This chain connects TRBV19 to TRBJ1-5, with a weak D call TRBD1 (5 bases). Between the trimmed V and J ends, which lost 3 bases and 2 bases, there was a span of 11 bases. The CDR3 sequence is 15 residues long. Germline V gene sequence: CDR1 LNHDA, CDR2 SQIVND (reference sequence). CDR3 sequence: CASSILQGGNQPQHF. In DNA, the CDR3 is TGTGCCAGTAGTATTTTGCAGGGTGGCAATCAGCCCCAGCATTTT.

The chain combines TRBV6-5 with TRBJ2-7; 10 bases are a match to TRBD1. Germline assignment: CDR1 MNHEY and CDR2 SVGAGI. The CDR3 loop spans 16 amino acids. With 1 base clipped from V and 7 bases from J, the junction kept 10 bases outside the gene matches. As DNA, the CDR3 is TGTGCCAGCAGTTACTTGGGACAGGGGAGTCCGTGGGAGCAGTACTTC. It codes for CASSYLGQGSPWEQYF.

V and J are TRBV4-2 and TRBJ1-6, with D perhaps TRBD1 (6 bases). The CDR3 consists of 14 residues. The germline V gene encodes CDR1 LGHNA and CDR2 YNFKEQ. V was trimmed by 4 bases and J by 7 bases, leaving 11 bases between them. The CDR3 nucleotides read TGTGCCAGCAGCCTGGACAGTGAAAATTCACCCCTCCACTTT. Amino acids: CASSLDSENSPLHF.

The chain is built from TRBV6-5 and TRBJ1-2; the D gene is possibly TRBD1 (5 bases). V was cut by 2 bases and J by 2 bases, with 15 bases left in between. The CDR3 extends over 16 amino acids. Germline-derived CDR1 and CDR2 are MNHEY and SVGAGI. CDR3 sequence: CASSYAARGLNYGYTF. The CDR3 DNA is TGTGCCAGCAGTTACGCCGCAAGGGGCCTGAACTATGGCTACACCTTC.

The V and J genes are TRBV5-6 and TRBJ1-2; D not certain. V was cut by 0 bases and J by 7 bases, with 16 bases left in between. CDR1 SGHDT and CDR2 YYEEEE come from the germline V gene. The CDR3 spans 15 residues. The CDR3 sequence: CASSLASAVASGYTF. CDR3 bases: TGTGCCAGCAGCTTGGCTTCAGCGGTTGCTAGTGGCTACACCTTC.

This chain connects TRBV12-3 or TRBV12-4 to TRBJ1-1, with a possible D match to TRBD1 (6 bases). The CDR3 consists of 11 residues. Deletions cut 7 bases from V and 6 bases from J, with 9 bases between. The CDR3 protein is CASTGEAEAFF. In nucleotides, the CDR3 is TGTGCCAGCACAGGGGAAGCTGAAGCTTTCTTT.

The chain recombines TRBV19 with TRBJ1-5, with D uncertain. This CDR3 is 13 amino acids long. The V end lost 0 bases, the J end lost 5 bases, and 5 bases lay between the germline ends. Germline lookup yields CDR1 LNHDA and CDR2 SQIVND (reference sequence). The CDR3 region has the DNA TGTGCCAGTAGTATAGATCGGGATCAGCCCCAGCATTTT. Translated, it gives CASSIDRDQPQHF.

The chain uses TRBV27 and TRBJ1-2; 8 bases align to TRBD1. The CDR3 has 14 residues. Germline V gene lookup returns CDR1 MNHEY and CDR2 SMNVEV (reference sequence). The V gene end was trimmed by 9 bases and the J gene end by 0 bases; junction bases not matched to a gene: 6. Written as DNA, the CDR3 is TGTGCCAGTGGACAGGGCTCAGCTAACTATGGCTACACCTTC. Protein product: CASGQGSANYGYTF.

This sequence joins TRBV5-5 and TRBJ2-7, with D maybe TRBD2 (6 bases). From germline, CDR1 is SGHKS and CDR2 YYEKEE (reference sequence). The CDR3 runs to 15 residues. V dropped 0 bases and J dropped 1 base, with 11 bases sitting between them. DNA of the CDR3: TGTGCCAGCAGCTTGGAACGGGGGTCGTCCTACGAGCAGTACTTC. Amino acids: CASSLERGSSYEQYF.